This TCR beta chain was obtained from a study of blood T cell repertoires in COVID-19. Study-wide context: T cells, B-cell-depleted T cells, or PBMCs provided the cDNA or gDNA that served as material.

Method: immunoSEQ multiplex PCR; TCRdb's copy keeps in-frame clones and lacks some. The data contain fewer than 250,000 clones, around 84% of them singletons. Donors in Cohort 3 who had recovered were those with two negative PCRs, healthcare professional clearance, or resolution of their symptoms. The CDR3 is made up of 15 amino acids. Trimming cost V 5 bases and J 1 base; bases outside gene matches: 3. CDR1 SGHTA and CDR2 FQGNSA come from the germline V gene. With respect to this clone: Other DNA sequences of this sample code for an identical CDR3.

The sample was PBMCs or T cells enriched from blood (not recorded which). The chain is built from TRBV7-2 and TRBJ2-1, with 9 nucleotides matching TRBD1. The clonotype originates from a woman between 40 and 55 years old who had recovered from COVID-19. The CDR3 loop reads CASSLGQGSYNEQFF. The CDR3 bases are TGTGCCAGCAGCCTTGGACAGGGGTCCTACAATGAGCAGTTCTTC.